This is a list of T cell receptor beta chains from one sample in a study of T cell responses to AZD1222 COVID-19 vaccine. The repertoire was sequenced with immunoSEQ multiplex PCR; TCRdb's copy has only in-frame clones and lacks some. The sample holds roughly 150,000 clones, approximately 89% seen once. The source was peripheral blood, collected on day 0 of AZD1222 vaccination. Receptors were obtained from an adult in good health. CDR3s include the opening cysteine and the closing phenylalanine or tryptophan. The D gene is left open where the match is weak. Clone size is stated in some rows and not others, as once, few, many or a class when expanded.

d_call	v_call	j_call	clone_size	cdr3_length	cdr3_nt	cdr3_aa
TRBD1	TRBV5-1	TRBJ2-5	.	14	TGCGCCACAACCGGGACAGGGGATAAAGAGACCCAGTACTTC	CATTGTGDKETQYF
.	TRBV24-1	TRBJ2-7	.	14	TGTGCCACCAGTGATCTCGACAGTCCAGGCGAGCAGTACTTC	CATSDLDSPGEQYF
.	TRBV19	TRBJ2-7	.	12	TGTGCCAGTAGCGGACCGAACTACGAGCAGTACTTC	CASSGPNYEQYF
TRBD2	TRBV18	TRBJ2-3	.	14	TGTGCCAGCTCCCAGACTAGCGGAGAGGATACGCAGTATTTT	CASSQTSGEDTQYF
.	TRBV14	TRBJ1-1	.	13	TGTGCCAGCAGTCAACAACGGGGCCACGAAGCTTTCTTT	CASSQQRGHEAFF
TRBD1	TRBV10-3	TRBJ1-1	.	14	TGTGCCATCAAAAAACAGGGGGCCAGCACTGAAGCTTTCTTT	CAIKKQGASTEAFF
.	TRBV30	TRBJ2-1	.	12	TGTGCCTGGAGTGTGACTTCGTCCGATCAGTTCTTC	CAWSVTSSDQFF
.	TRBV19	TRBJ2-3	.	14	TGTGCCAGTAGTATCGGGTCTAGCACAGATACGCAGTATTTT	CASSIGSSTDTQYF
.	TRBV28	TRBJ2-1	.	13	TGTGCCAGCAGTTTCCGCGGCGTTAATGAGCAGTTCTTC	CASSFRGVNEQFF
.	TRBV6-6	TRBJ1-5	.	17	TGTGCCAGCAGTCTAGATATACAGGGAGGGGTGAATCAGCCCCAGCATTTT	CASSLDIQGGVNQPQHF
TRBD1	TRBV30	TRBJ1-1	.	16	TGTGCCTGGAGTCCAACCGGGACAGGGCCGAACACTGAAGCTTTCTTT	CAWSPTGTGPNTEAFF
.	TRBV7-8	TRBJ2-7	.	14	TGTGCCAGCAGCTTACATCTAGGTCCCTACGAGCAGTACTTC	CASSLHLGPYEQYF
TRBD2	TRBV7-2	TRBJ2-7	.	15	TGTGCCAGCAGCTTAGCACTAGCGGGAACTGACGAGCAGTACTTC	CASSLALAGTDEQYF
TRBD2	TRBV4-1	TRBJ2-7	.	15	TGCGCCAGCAGCCAAAGTTCTAGCGGACTCTACGAGCAGTACTTC	CASSQSSSGLYEQYF
.	TRBV14	TRBJ2-3	.	16	TGTGCCAGCAGCCAAGCAAGTTTGGGTTGGACAGATACGCAGTATTTT	CASSQASLGWTDTQYF
TRBD2	TRBV7-3	TRBJ2-3	.	15	TGTGCCAGCAGCCGACTAGCGTCAAGCACAGATACGCAGTATTTT	CASSRLASSTDTQYF
.	TRBV5-4	TRBJ1-1	.	14	TGTGCCAGCAGCCCAGGGATGGGGGACACTGAAGCTTTCTTT	CASSPGMGDTEAFF
.	TRBV7-2	TRBJ1-5	once	15	TGTGCCAGCAGCTTACTACCCAATAGCAATCAGCCCCAGCATTTT	CASSLLPNSNQPQHF
.	TRBV20-1	TRBJ1-2	.	11	TGCAGTGCCCCTCGTGACTATGGCTACACCTTC	CSAPRDYGYTF
.	TRBV7-2	TRBJ2-7	.	14	TGTGCCAGCAGCTTAGTTGCAGATTACTACGAGCAGTACTTC	CASSLVADYYEQYF
.	TRBV28	TRBJ1-6	.	16	TGTGCCAGCACCAGGTGGAAGGGGGTAAGAAATTCACCCCTCCACTTT	CASTRWKGVRNSPLHF
TRBD1	TRBV24-1	TRBJ1-4	.	16	TGTGCCACCAGTGACTCAGGGACAGGAGCCCTTGAAAAACTGTTTTTT	CATSDSGTGALEKLFF
.	TRBV13	TRBJ1-3	.	15	TGTGCCAGCAGCGGCAGACAAACCTCTGGAAACACCATATATTTT	CASSGRQTSGNTIYF
TRBD2	TRBV7-8	TRBJ2-7	.	16	TGTGCCAGCAGCTTAAATCGCGCGGGAGGAGTATACGAGCAGTACTTC	CASSLNRAGGVYEQYF
.	TRBV2	TRBJ2-5	.	13	TGTGCCAGCAACCGCGGGCCCGGCAGGACCCAGTACTTC	CASNRGPGRTQYF
.	TRBV21-1	TRBJ2-7	.	11	TGTGCCAGCAGCCTTTTCTACGAGCAGTACTTC	CASSLFYEQYF
.	TRBV7-3	TRBJ2-1	.	12	TGTGCCAGCAGCTTCGGCGGGACTGAGCAGTTCTTC	CASSFGGTEQFF
.	TRBV28	TRBJ1-2	.	13	TGTGCCAGCAGAGAAGGAGGTCCCTATGGCTACACCTTC	CASREGGPYGYTF
.	TRBV6-5	TRBJ1-5	.	13	TGTGCCAGCAGCCCAGCATCAAATCAGCCCCAGCATTTT	CASSPASNQPQHF
.	TRBV12-3/TRBV12-4	TRBJ1-2	.	13	TGTGCCAGCAGTTTCTCAAAGCTCGGCGGCTACACCTTC	CASSFSKLGGYTF
.	TRBV28	TRBJ2-2	.	14	TGTGCCAGCAGTTTGAGACAGGACACCGGGGAGCTGTTTTTT	CASSLRQDTGELFF
.	TRBV28	TRBJ1-5	.	14	TGTGCCAGCAGTTTAAGTCAGGGCAATCAGCCCCAGCATTTT	CASSLSQGNQPQHF
.	TRBV24-1	TRBJ1-5	.	12	TGTGCCACCTCGCAGGGGAACCAGCCCCAGCATTTT	CATSQGNQPQHF
.	TRBV28	TRBJ2-3	.	17	TGTGCCAGCAGTTTATTACAGGGTAACCCCGGATGGGATACGCAGTATTTT	CASSLLQGNPGWDTQYF
TRBD1	TRBV28	TRBJ2-7	.	14	TGTGCCAGCAGTGCCGGGACAGGGATCGGCGAGCAGTACTTC	CASSAGTGIGEQYF
TRBD1	TRBV28	TRBJ1-1	once	15	TGTGCCAGCAGCCTCACCTCGACAGGGAATACTGAAGCTTTCTTT	CASSLTSTGNTEAFF
.	TRBV28	TRBJ1-2	.	13	TGTGCCAGCACGAGCTCGGGGTTGGCTGGCTACACCTTC	CASTSSGLAGYTF
.	TRBV19	TRBJ2-1	.	14	TGTGCCAGTAATAATCCAAGCTCCTACAATGAGCAGTTCTTC	CASNNPSSYNEQFF
TRBD1	TRBV6-5	TRBJ1-4	.	14	TGTGCCAGCAGTCTCGACAGGGGGAATGAAAAACTGTTTTTT	CASSLDRGNEKLFF
.	TRBV9	TRBJ2-3	.	14	TGTGCCAGCAAAACGGGAGTCGGCACAGATACGCAGTATTTT	CASKTGVGTDTQYF
.	TRBV4-1	TRBJ1-1	.	14	TGCGCCAGCAACGAGGGGACCTGGAACACTGAAGCTTTCTTT	CASNEGTWNTEAFF
TRBD1	TRBV14	TRBJ2-7	.	16	TGTGCCAGCAGCCAAGAGGTCCAGGACAGGTTACTCGGGCAGTACTTC	CASSQEVQDRLLGQYF
TRBD2	TRBV27	TRBJ2-7	.	16	TGTGCCAGCAGTAGGGGACTAGCTATCAGCTCCTACGAGCAGTACTTC	CASSRGLAISSYEQYF
TRBD1	TRBV28	TRBJ1-1	.	14	TGTGCCAGCAGTCTGATCAGGGGGAGCACTGAAGCTTTCTTT	CASSLIRGSTEAFF
.	TRBV18	TRBJ1-1	once	16	TGTGCCAGCTCACCACCAAACGGCAGGGATAGGGCTGAAGCTTTCTTT	CASSPPNGRDRAEAFF
TRBD2	TRBV2	TRBJ2-1	.	16	TGTGCCAGCAGTGAGCCGACTAGCGGGAGGGCGGTTGAGCAGTTCTTC	CASSEPTSGRAVEQFF
.	TRBV11-2	TRBJ1-5	.	15	TGTGCCAGCAGCTTAGACGCCTCTAGCAATCAGCCCCAGCATTTT	CASSLDASSNQPQHF
TRBD2	TRBV10-3	TRBJ2-1	.	17	TGTGCCATCAGTGAGACCCTCGCTAATAAGGGGAGGGATGAGCAGTTCTTC	CAISETLANKGRDEQFF
TRBD2	TRBV5-4	TRBJ2-3	once	15	TGTGCCAGCAGTTCCGGGACTACCAGCACAGATACGCAGTATTTT	CASSSGTTSTDTQYF
.	TRBV4-3	TRBJ2-3	.	20	TGCGCCAGCAGCCAAGATAGCACGGGTGTGGGGATCCGGGGCACAGATACGCAGTATTTT	CASSQDSTGVGIRGTDTQYF
.	TRBV24-1	TRBJ2-3	.	14	TGTGCCACCAGTGAATCCAGTCACACAGATACGCAGTATTTT	CATSESSHTDTQYF
.	TRBV5-1	TRBJ2-1	.	13	TGCGCCAGCAGCTTGGGAGTACTCAATGAGCAGTTCTTC	CASSLGVLNEQFF
.	TRBV6-5	TRBJ2-7	.	16	TGTGCCAGCAGTTACTCGATGAAGGCTAGCTGGAACGAGCAGTACTTC	CASSYSMKASWNEQYF
.	TRBV7-2	TRBJ1-2	few	14	TGTGCCAGCAGCTTAGCGGTGGGGGGCGAGGGCTACACCTTC	CASSLAVGGEGYTF
.	TRBV6-2/TRBV6-3	TRBJ2-5	.	15	TGTGCCAGCAGTTACTCGCATACGTATCGAGAGACCCAGTACTTC	CASSYSHTYRETQYF
.	TRBV7-9	TRBJ1-4	few	13	TGTGCCAGCAGGAATCTCGGGCGGGAAAAACTGTTTTTT	CASRNLGREKLFF
TRBD2	TRBV24-1	TRBJ2-3	.	15	TGTGCCACCAGTGATTCTAGCGGGAGTTATGATACGCAGTATTTT	CATSDSSGSYDTQYF
.	TRBV7-6	TRBJ2-6	.	15	TGTGCCAGCAGCCAACGCCCCGGTGGGGCCAACGTCCTGACTTTC	CASSQRPGGANVLTF
TRBD2	TRBV7-3	TRBJ2-3	.	17	TGTGCCAGCAGCTTAACTGCGGCTAGCGGACGCACAGATACGCAGTATTTT	CASSLTAASGRTDTQYF